The clone carrying this TCR beta chain has ten or more counts. Its antigen is not identified. V gave up 3 bases and J gave up 1 base, with 6 bases separating them. Germline V gene lookup returns CDR1 SQVTM and CDR2 ANQGSEA. The CDR3 is 12 residues long. These data come from a study of T cells after yellow fever vaccination. Study results and caveats: By day 5 rather than day 15, the secondary response had peaked, though it was weaker.

Using its own MiXCR run on the 5' RACE reads, TCRdb lists one record per CDR3 protein. The table records fewer than 350,000 distinct CDR3 sequences, 8.7% of them present only once. V is TRBV29-1 and J is TRBJ1-1; D is possibly TRBD1 (5 bases). The receptor was isolated from a man between 18 and 35 years old who received the YFV17D yellow fever vaccine. The source was PBMCs, collected on the day of the first yellow fever vaccination. CDR3 nucleotides: TGCAGCGTTGAGACAGCGAACACTGAAGCTTTCTTT. Translated: CSVETANTEAFF.